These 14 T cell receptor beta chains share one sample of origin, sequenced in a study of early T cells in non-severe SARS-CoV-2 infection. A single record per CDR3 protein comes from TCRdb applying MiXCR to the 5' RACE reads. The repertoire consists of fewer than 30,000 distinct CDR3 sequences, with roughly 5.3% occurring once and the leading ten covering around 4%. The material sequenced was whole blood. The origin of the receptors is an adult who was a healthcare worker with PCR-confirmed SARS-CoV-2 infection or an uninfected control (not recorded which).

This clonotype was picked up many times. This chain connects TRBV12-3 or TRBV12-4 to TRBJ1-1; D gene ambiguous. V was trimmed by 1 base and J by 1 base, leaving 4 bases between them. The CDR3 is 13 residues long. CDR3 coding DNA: TGTGCCAGCAGTTTAGACAAGAACACTGAAGCTTTCTTT. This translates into CASSLDKNTEAFF.

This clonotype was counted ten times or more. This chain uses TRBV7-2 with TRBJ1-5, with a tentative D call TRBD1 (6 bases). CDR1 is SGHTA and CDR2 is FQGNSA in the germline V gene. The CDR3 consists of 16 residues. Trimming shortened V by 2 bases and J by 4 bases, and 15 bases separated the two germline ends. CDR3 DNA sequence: TGTGCCAGCAGCTTAAGGGTACAGGGTTGGAATCAGCCCCAGCATTTT. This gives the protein CASSLRVQGWNQPQHF. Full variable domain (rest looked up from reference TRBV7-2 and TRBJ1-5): GAGVSQSPSNKVTEKGKDVELRCDPISGHTALYWYRQSLGQGLEFLIYFQGNSAPDKSGLPSDRFSAERTGGSVSTLTIQRTQQEDSAVYLCASSLRVQGWNQPQHFGDGTRLSIL.

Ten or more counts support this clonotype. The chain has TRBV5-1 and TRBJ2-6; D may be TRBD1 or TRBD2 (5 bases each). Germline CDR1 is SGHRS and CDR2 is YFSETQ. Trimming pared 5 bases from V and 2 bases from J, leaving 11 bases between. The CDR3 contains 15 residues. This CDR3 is CASRGEGPGANVLTF. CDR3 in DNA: TGCGCCAGCAGGGGAGAGGGACCTGGGGCCAACGTCCTGACTTTC.

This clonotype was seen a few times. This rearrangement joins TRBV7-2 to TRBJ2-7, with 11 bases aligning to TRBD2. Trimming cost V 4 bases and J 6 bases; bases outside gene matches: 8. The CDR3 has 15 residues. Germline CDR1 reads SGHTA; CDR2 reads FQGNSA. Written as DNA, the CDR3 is TGTGCCAGCAGCTCAATGACTAGCGGGGTAACCGAGCAGTACTTC. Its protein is CASSSMTSGVTEQYF.

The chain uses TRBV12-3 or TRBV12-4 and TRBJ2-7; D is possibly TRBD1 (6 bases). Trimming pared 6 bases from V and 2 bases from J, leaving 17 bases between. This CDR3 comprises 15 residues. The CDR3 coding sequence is TGTGCCAGCAGCAAAATTGGGGCAGGGGCCTACGAGCAGTACTTC. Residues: CASSKIGAGAYEQYF.

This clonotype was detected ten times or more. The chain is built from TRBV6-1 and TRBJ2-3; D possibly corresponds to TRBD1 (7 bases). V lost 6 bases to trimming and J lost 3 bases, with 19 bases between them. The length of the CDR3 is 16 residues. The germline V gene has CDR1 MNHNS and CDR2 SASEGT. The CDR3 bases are TGTGCCAGCAGGGACAGGCGGGGCAGGGGAACAGATACGCAGTATTTT. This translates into CASRDRRGRGTDTQYF.

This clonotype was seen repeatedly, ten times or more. CDR3 protein: CASSSPQGGDTQYF. The DNA for the CDR3 is TGCGCCAGCAGCTCCCCACAGGGAGGGGATACGCAGTATTTT. The chain carries TRBV5-1 and TRBJ2-3; a possible D gene is TRBD2 (7 bases). Germline lookup yields CDR1 SGHRS and CDR2 YFSETQ. The germline V and J ends were trimmed by 3 bases and 6 bases, with 14 bases remaining between them. The CDR3 runs 14 residues.

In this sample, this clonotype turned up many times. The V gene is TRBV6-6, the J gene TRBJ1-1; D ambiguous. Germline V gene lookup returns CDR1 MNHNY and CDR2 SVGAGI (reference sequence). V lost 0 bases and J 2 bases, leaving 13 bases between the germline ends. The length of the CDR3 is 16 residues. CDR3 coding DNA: TGTGCCAGCAGTTACTCGATCGGCAGGACCAACACTGAAGCTTTCTTT. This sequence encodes CASSYSIGRTNTEAFF.

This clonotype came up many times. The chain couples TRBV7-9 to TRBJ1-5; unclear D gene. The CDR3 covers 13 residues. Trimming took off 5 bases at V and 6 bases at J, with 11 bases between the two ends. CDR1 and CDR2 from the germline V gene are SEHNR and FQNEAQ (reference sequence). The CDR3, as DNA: TGTGCCAGCAGCGAAGAGGAGGGTCAGCCCCAGCATTTT. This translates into CASSEEEGQPQHF.

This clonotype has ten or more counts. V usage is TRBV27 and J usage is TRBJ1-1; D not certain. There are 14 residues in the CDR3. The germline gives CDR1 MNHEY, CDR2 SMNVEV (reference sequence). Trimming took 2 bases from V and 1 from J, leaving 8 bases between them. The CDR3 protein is CASSLHHGNTEAFF. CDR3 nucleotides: TGTGCCAGCAGTTTACACCATGGGAACACTGAAGCTTTCTTT.

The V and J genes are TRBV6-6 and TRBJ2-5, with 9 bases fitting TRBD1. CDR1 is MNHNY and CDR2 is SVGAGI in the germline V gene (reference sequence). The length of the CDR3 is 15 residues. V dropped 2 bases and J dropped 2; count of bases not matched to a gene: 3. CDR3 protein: CASSYPGQGQETQYF. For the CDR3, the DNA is TGTGCCAGCAGTTACCCGGGACAGGGTCAAGAGACCCAGTACTTC.

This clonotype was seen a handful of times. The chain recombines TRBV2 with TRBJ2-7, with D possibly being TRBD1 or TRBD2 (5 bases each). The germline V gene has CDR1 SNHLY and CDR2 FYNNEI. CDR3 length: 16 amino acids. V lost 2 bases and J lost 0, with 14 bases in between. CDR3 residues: CASSERGTASSYEQYF. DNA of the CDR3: TGTGCCAGCAGTGAACGAGGGACGGCGAGCTCCTACGAGCAGTACTTC. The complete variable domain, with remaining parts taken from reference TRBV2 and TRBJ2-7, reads EPEVTQTPSHQVTQMGQEVILRCVPISNHLYFYWYRQILGQKVEFLVSFYNNEISEKSEIFDDQFSVERPDGSNFTLKIRSTKLEDSAMYFCASSERGTASSYEQYFGPGTRLTVT.

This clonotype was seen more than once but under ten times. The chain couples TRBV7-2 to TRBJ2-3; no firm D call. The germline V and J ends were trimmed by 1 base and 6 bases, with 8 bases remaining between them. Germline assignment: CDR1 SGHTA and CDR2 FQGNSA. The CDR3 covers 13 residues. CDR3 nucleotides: TGTGCCAGCAGCTTAGTTATAAGGGATACGCAGTATTTT. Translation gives CASSLVIRDTQYF.

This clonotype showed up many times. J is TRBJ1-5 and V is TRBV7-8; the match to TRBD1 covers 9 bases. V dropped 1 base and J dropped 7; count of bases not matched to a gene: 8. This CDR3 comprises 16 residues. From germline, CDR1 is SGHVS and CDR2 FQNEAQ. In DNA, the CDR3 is TGTGCCAGCAGCTTAGAATACAGGGGGCGAAGGCAGCCCCAGCATTTT. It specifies CASSLEYRGRRQPQHF.